These T cell receptor beta chains were read from a single sample in a study of early T cells in non-severe SARS-CoV-2 infection. TCRdb passed the 5' RACE reads through MiXCR, listing each CDR3 protein once. The sample lists around 66,000 distinct CDR3 sequences; about 13% were seen once. Sequenced sample: whole blood. The receptors stem from an adult who was a healthcare worker with PCR-confirmed SARS-CoV-2 infection or an uninfected control (not recorded which). CDR3s include the opening cysteine and the closing phenylalanine or tryptophan. The order of the fields is clone size, V gene, J gene, D gene, CDR3 DNA, CDR3 protein. D genes are given only for firm matches. Rows give clone size only sometimes, using once, few, many, or a class for an expanded clone.

.,TRBV6-2/TRBV6-3,TRBJ1-5,.,TGTGCCAGCGGATCGGACATGGGCCCCAATCAGCCCCAGCATTTT,CASGSDMGPNQPQHF
few,TRBV7-2,TRBJ2-5,.,TGTGCCAGCAGCTATGGCACGAAGACCCAGTACTTC,CASSYGTKTQYF
.,TRBV4-3,TRBJ2-7,TRBD2,TGCGCCAGCAGCCTCGGACTAGTGGGCACCTACGAGCAGTACTTC,CASSLGLVGTYEQYF
many,TRBV7-6,TRBJ2-1,.,TGTGCCAGCAGCTTGGAGATTGGCAATGAGCAGTTCTTC,CASSLEIGNEQFF
.,TRBV9,TRBJ2-1,.,TGTGCCAGCAGCGTAAGGAGCGGAACCTCCTACAATGAGCAGTTCTTC,CASSVRSGTSYNEQFF
few,TRBV28,TRBJ2-1,TRBD2,TGTGCCAGCAGGGTTAGCGGGGTAGCCTACAATGAGCAGTTCTTC,CASRVSGVAYNEQFF
many,TRBV28,TRBJ1-5,.,TGTGCCAGCAGTTTGGTGGGGCCCAATCAGCCCCAGCATTTT,CASSLVGPNQPQHF
.,TRBV29-1,TRBJ2-2,TRBD2,TGCAGCGTTTGGATTAGCGGGAGGAGGACCGGGGAGCTGTTTTTT,CSVWISGRRTGELFF
few,TRBV10-3,TRBJ1-3,.,TGTGCCATCACTTTCGGACTCGAGGCTGGAAACACCATATATTTT,CAITFGLEAGNTIYF
few,TRBV5-5,TRBJ2-7,TRBD2,TGTGCCAGCAGCCAAGGACTAGCGGGGGGTTACGAGCAGTACTTC,CASSQGLAGGYEQYF
few,TRBV5-5,TRBJ2-2,.,TGTGCCAGCAGCCCAACCTCCCACGGGGGAGGTACCGGGGAGCTGTTTTTT,CASSPTSHGGGTGELFF
.,TRBV3-1,TRBJ2-6,TRBD1,TGTGCCAGCAGCCAACGGACAGGGGGCACCTCTGGGGCCAACGTCCTGACTTTC,CASSQRTGGTSGANVLTF
few,TRBV6-2/TRBV6-3,TRBJ2-5,TRBD2,TGTGCCACCACGCGGGGGGCAGAGGAGACCCAGTACTTC,CATTRGAEETQYF
many,TRBV28,TRBJ2-5,TRBD2,TGTGCCAGCAGCCCTTTAAAGCGGGGGTACCAAGAGACCCAGTACTTC,CASSPLKRGYQETQYF
many,TRBV20-1,TRBJ1-5,.,TGCAGTGCTAGCCGTACCAGGGATCAGCCCCAGCATTTT,CSASRTRDQPQHF
many,TRBV29-1,TRBJ2-2,TRBD1,TGCAGCGTTGATGCAGGGAAGGGGGCTGCCGGGGAGCTGTTTTTT,CSVDAGKGAAGELFF
few,TRBV28,TRBJ2-2,.,TGTGCCAGCAGGGACGGGGACACCGGGGAGCTGTTTTTT,CASRDGDTGELFF
many,TRBV6-2/TRBV6-3,TRBJ1-1,.,TGTGCCAGCAGCAGACAGGCAAACACTGAAGCTTTCTTT,CASSRQANTEAFF
.,TRBV28,TRBJ2-1,.,TGTGCCAGCAGTTGGCGAGACGGGAGCTCCTACAATGAGCAGTTCTTC,CASSWRDGSSYNEQFF
many,TRBV5-6,TRBJ1-1,TRBD1,TGTGCCAGCAGCTTCAGACAGGGGGGCTTGGGCACTGAAGCTTTCTTT,CASSFRQGGLGTEAFF
many,TRBV4-2,TRBJ2-7,TRBD1,TGTGCCAGCAGCCAAGAAGGGGACAGGGATCACGAGCAGTACTTC,CASSQEGDRDHEQYF
few,TRBV27,TRBJ2-7,TRBD1,TGTGCCAGCAGCCATTCCCGAATCGGGACAGGGGTACCCTACGAGCAGTACTTC,CASSHSRIGTGVPYEQYF
many,TRBV7-2,TRBJ1-3,.,TGTGCCAGCAGCTTAGATTTCCAGACCTCTGGAAACACCATATATTTT,CASSLDFQTSGNTIYF
many,TRBV20-1,TRBJ2-2,.,TGCAGTGCTAGAGATTTACCCCTAGCGCACACCGGGGAGCTGTTTTTT,CSARDLPLAHTGELFF
many,TRBV7-9,TRBJ2-7,.,TGTGCCAGCAGCTTAGTGGGTCAGCTCTCCTACGAGCAGTACTTC,CASSLVGQLSYEQYF
once,TRBV29-1,TRBJ2-7,.,TGCAGCGTTGAAACTGAGCCCCCGTCCTACGAGCAGTACTTC,CSVETEPPSYEQYF
few,TRBV27,TRBJ2-7,.,TGTGCCAGCAGTTTCGGGGTAGGCGCCTACGAGCAGTACTTC,CASSFGVGAYEQYF
many,TRBV5-1,TRBJ1-1,TRBD1,TGCGCCAGCAGCGTGGACAGGATCACTGAAGCTTTCTTT,CASSVDRITEAFF
many,TRBV10-3,TRBJ1-3,.,TGTGCCATCACATCTCCGGGCAGCACCTCTGGAAACACCATATATTTT,CAITSPGSTSGNTIYF
.,TRBV18,TRBJ2-7,TRBD1,TGTGCCAGCTCACCAACGGGACAGCCTTTCTACGAGCAGTACTTC,CASSPTGQPFYEQYF
few,TRBV7-9,TRBJ1-1,.,TGTGCCAGCAGCTTAATGGGAACTGAAGCTTTCTTT,CASSLMGTEAFF
few,TRBV5-8,TRBJ2-1,.,TGTGCCAGCGACAGAAAGGTGAATGAGCAGTTCTTC,CASDRKVNEQFF
.,TRBV20-1,TRBJ2-1,.,TGCAGTGCTAGACACAGGTCGTCCTACAATGAGCAGTTCTTC,CSARHRSSYNEQFF
.,TRBV5-1,TRBJ1-1,TRBD1,TGCGCCAGCAGCTTGGACAGGGGGCGAACTGAAGCTTTCTTT,CASSLDRGRTEAFF
many,TRBV2,TRBJ2-1,.,TGTGCCAGCCGTGGGGCTAGGGGTTACAATGAGCAGTTCTTC,CASRGARGYNEQFF
few,TRBV7-2,TRBJ2-1,TRBD2,TGTGCCAGCAGCTTTTGGCTAGCGGGAGGCTTGAATGAGCAGTTCTTC,CASSFWLAGGLNEQFF
.,TRBV12-5,TRBJ2-3,.,TGTGCTAGTGGTTTGGCCAGCACAGATACGCAGTATTTT,CASGLASTDTQYF
.,TRBV12-3/TRBV12-4,TRBJ2-5,TRBD1,TGTGCCAGCAGCCCCGGGACAGGGAGACAAGAGACCCAGTACTTC,CASSPGTGRQETQYF
few,TRBV6-5,TRBJ2-2,TRBD2,TGTGCCAGCGGGAGGGCGAACACCGGGGAGCTGTTTTTT,CASGRANTGELFF
.,TRBV6-1,TRBJ2-5,.,TGTGCCATAACCCGGGACAACAAAGAGACCCAGTACTTC,CAITRDNKETQYF
few,TRBV29-1,TRBJ2-2,TRBD1,TGCAGCGTCCGCCGGGACAGAAACACCGGGGAGCTGTTTTTT,CSVRRDRNTGELFF